Detailed here is one T cell receptor beta chain. The sample is drawn from a study of human T cells and chemical hapten exposure. Noted time point: pre-sensitization, week 0. Treatment: therapeutic diphenylcyclopropenone sensitization with weekly scalp DPC. V was clipped by 3 bases and J by 0 bases, with 9 bases between them. Germline assignment: CDR1 SGHAT and CDR2 FQNNGV. The CDR3 sequence is 14 residues long. MiXCR, run by TCRdb on the RACE reads, gives a single entry per CDR3 protein. The sample consists of under 200,000 distinct CDR3 sequences, approximately 31% of them appearing once. The genes are TRBV11-2 and TRBJ2-7; no reliable D call. The sample in question was whole blood, obtained in connection with sensitization to the hapten diphenylcyclopropenone (DPC). The receptor was derived from a woman aged 30 to 39 with alopecia areata. Some clones in this sample may be carry-over from other donors' samples. CDR3 loop: CASSFDHISYEQYF. The CDR3 nucleotides are TGTGCCAGCAGCTTCGACCATATCTCCTACGAGCAGTACTTC.